Below, 15 T cell receptor beta chains from the same sample are listed, as sequenced in a study of shared clonotypes between healthy human individuals. Measured with immunoSEQ multiplex PCR; TCRdb has only the in-frame clones, and not every one. This table has just over 2,000,000 clones, roughly 96% appearing once. Material: naive CD4+ T cells sorted from blood. Subset described: CD45RA+ positively selected. The receptors here all came from a man between 18 and 29 years old in good health.

The chain links TRBV2 to TRBJ2-7, with 12 bases identical to TRBD1. V lost 5 bases and J lost 6; bases outside the gene matches: 5. The CDR3 has 14 residues. CDR1 is SNHLY and CDR2 is FYNNEI in the germline V gene. CDR3 DNA: TGTGCCAGCAGTAAGGGACAGGGGGCAGTCGAGCAGTACTTC. Its protein is CASSKGQGAVEQYF.

CDR3 in DNA: TGTGCCAGCAGCCCCCAGGGCGGGAGCTCCTACAATGAGCAGTTCTTC. Amino acid sequence: CASSPQGGSSYNEQFF. The chain joins TRBV7-2 to TRBJ2-1; 7 nucleotides match TRBD2. Germline values: CDR1 SGHTA, CDR2 FQGNSA. J gave up 0 bases and V 5 bases, and 7 bases lay outside the gene matches. The CDR3 spans 16 residues. The full variable domain, with the rest looked up from reference TRBV7-2 and TRBJ2-1, is GAGVSQSPSNKVTEKGKDVELRCDPISGHTALYWYRQSLGQGLEFLIYFQGNSAPDKSGLPSDRFSAERTGGSVSTLTIQRTQQEDSAVYLCASSPQGGSSYNEQFFGPGTRLTVL.

The J gene is TRBJ2-5, the V gene TRBV7-8, with TRBD2 matching 12 bases. V lost 8 bases to trimming and J lost 6 bases; unmatched junction nucleotides: 10. In germline, CDR1 is SGHVS, CDR2 FQNEAQ. The CDR3 runs to 15 residues. CDR3: CASLRASGGAKTQYF. DNA of the CDR3: TGTGCCAGCTTGCGGGCTAGCGGGGGGGCGAAGACCCAGTACTTC.

Remarks on this clone: A read error may account for a junction end that differs from germline. V gene TRBV5-4 combines with J gene TRBJ2-5; 10 nucleotides line up with TRBD1. Germline V gene sequence: CDR1 SGHNT, CDR2 YYREEE (reference sequence). The CDR3 is made up of 16 amino acids. CDR3 amino acids: CASSRDRGRGEETQYF. As DNA, the CDR3 is TGCGCCAGCAGCCGGGACAGGGGCAGGGGAGAAGAGACCCAGTACTTC.

The count of this clone is one. The chain carries TRBV6-6 and TRBJ1-4; D remains unclear. The CDR3 loop spans 13 amino acids. Germline V gene lookup returns CDR1 MNHNY and CDR2 SVGAGI (reference sequence). V was trimmed by 0 bases and J by 10 bases, leaving 9 bases between them. This CDR3 reads CASSYSRAAKLFF. The CDR3 coding sequence is TGTGCCAGCAGTTACTCGAGGGCGGCAAAACTGTTTTTT.

The chain combines TRBV5-1 with TRBJ1-6, with 9 positions matching TRBD1. There are 16 residues in the CDR3. Trimming took 0 bases from V and 7 from J; bases not matched to a gene: 5. The V gene's germline CDR1 is SGHRS and CDR2 YFSETQ. Written as DNA, the CDR3 is TGCGCCAGCAGCTTGGGGAGACAGGGGGGGAATTCACCCCTCCACTTT. The encoded protein is CASSLGRQGGNSPLHF.

The chain recombines TRBV5-4 with TRBJ1-6; weak D call: TRBD1 (6 bases). Germline CDR1 SGHNT, CDR2 YYREEE (reference sequence). Trimming pared 4 bases from V and 10 bases from J, leaving 12 bases between. There are 13 residues in the CDR3. The CDR3, as DNA: TGTGCCAGCAGCGGGGGACAATCGTCACCCCTCCACTTT. Residues: CASSGGQSSPLHF.

The CDR3 reads CATCAPSSYEQYF. Written as DNA, the CDR3 is TGTGCCACCTGTGCGCCCAGCTCCTACGAGCAGTACTTC. The chain combines TRBV6-1 with TRBJ2-7; D is ambiguous. The CDR3 runs to 13 residues. In germline, CDR1 is MNHNS, CDR2 SASEGT. V dropped 10 bases and J dropped 0 bases, with 13 bases sitting between them.

The J gene is TRBJ2-7, the V gene TRBV7-9; tentatively, D is TRBD2 (5 bases). CDR3 length: 16 residues. Trimming took off 4 bases at V and 2 bases at J, with 18 bases between the two ends. Germline CDR1 reads SEHNR; CDR2 reads FQNEAQ (reference sequence). The DNA for the CDR3 is TGTGCCAGCAGCTCCCAACTAGAGTCCTTGCCCTACGAGCAGTACTTC. Its protein is CASSSQLESLPYEQYF.

The chain employs TRBV10-3 and TRBJ2-7; D possibly corresponds to TRBD1 (6 bases). The germline V and J ends were trimmed by 0 bases and 1 base, with 13 bases remaining between them. Looked up from germline, CDR1 is ENHRY and CDR2 is SYGVKD. This CDR3 contains 16 residues. The CDR3 DNA reads as TGTGCCATCAGTGAGTCGAGGACAGCTGGGTCCTACGAGCAGTACTTC. Translated: CAISESRTAGSYEQYF.

This chain connects TRBV11-2 to TRBJ2-1; TRBD2 matches at 10 bases. Germline CDR1 and CDR2: SGHAT and FQNNGV. The CDR3 runs to 16 residues. Trimming cost V 5 bases and J 9 bases; bases outside gene matches: 13. CDR3 amino acids: CASSPGASGSSLEQFF. CDR3 in DNA: TGTGCCAGCAGCCCAGGGGCTAGCGGGAGTTCTCTTGAGCAGTTCTTC.

The chain has TRBV10-3 and TRBJ2-7; perhaps TRBD1 as D (6 bases). V was trimmed by 6 bases and J by 5 bases, leaving 11 bases between them. The CDR3 spans 12 residues. In germline, CDR1 is ENHRY, CDR2 SYGVKD. CDR3 bases: TGTGCCATCAGCATACAGGGAGACGAGCAGTACTTC. Its translation is CAISIQGDEQYF.

The rearrangement joins TRBV4-2 to TRBJ2-1; D unresolved. The CDR3 totals 15 residues. Trimming stripped 3 bases from V and 0 bases from J, with 9 bases between. CDR1 and CDR2 (germline): LGHNA, YNFKEQ. CDR3 bases: TGTGCCAGCAGCCAGAGTGACCCCTCCTACAATGAGCAGTTCTTC. As protein: CASSQSDPSYNEQFF.

The chain links TRBV4-3 to TRBJ2-7; D is unresolved. The CDR3 is 14 residues long. The V and J ends lost 0 bases and 5 bases respectively, with 11 bases between them. Per germline, CDR1 LGHNA and CDR2 YSLEER. CDR3 bases: TGCGCCAGCAGCCAAGATCAGCATGTAGACGAGCAGTACTTC. It codes for CASSQDQHVDEQYF.

This chain uses TRBV2 with TRBJ2-3; 7 nucleotides agree with TRBD2. This CDR3 contains 15 residues. CDR1 is SNHLY and CDR2 is FYNNEI in the germline V gene. V shed 7 bases and J 1 base; nucleotides not matched to a gene: 8. CDR3 DNA sequence: TGTGCCAGCATGCTAGCGGAGAGGGGCACAGATACGCAGTATTTT. It specifies CASMLAERGTDTQYF.